This TCR beta chain was sequenced in a study of regulatory T cells in long-lasting Graves disease. Notes on the study in general: Persistent Graves' patients showed less TCR diversity than newly diagnosed patients showed. Small sample size may have lowered accuracy. Comparison showed that persistent patients shared more public clonotypes (about 2,600) than new patients (966).

The sample holds a few counts of this clonotype. Its antigen is not known. Time point: persistent/refractory GD, antithyroid drugs over 5 years with positive TRAb. The TCR library was made from RNA that had been extracted from PBMCs in TRIzol. Peripheral blood, approximately 9 milliliters per patient, was collected in EDTA tubes. The CDR3 spans 13 residues. Germline V CDR1 and CDR2: LNHNV, YYDKDF (reference sequence). V was cut by 0 bases and J by 5 bases, with 8 bases left in between. Through Arm-PCR of CDR3 regions and iRepertoire HTBI primers, TCR beta libraries were built. TCRdb redid the calling of the multiplex PCR reads with MiXCR, one entry per CDR3 protein. The table lists fewer than 450,000 distinct CDR3 sequences, around 21% of them singletons.

This TCR came from a female donor with Graves disease. The V call is TRBV15, the J call TRBJ2-7; D is unclear. This specimen consisted of peripheral blood mononuclear cells (PBMCs), obtained when the disease was refractory, from a patient treated with antithyroid drugs. CDR3 region: CATSRDRKDEQYF. CDR3 in DNA: TGTGCCACCAGCAGAGATCGTAAGGACGAGCAGTACTTC. The complete variable domain, with remaining parts taken from reference TRBV15 and TRBJ2-7, reads DAMVIQNPRYQVTQFGKPVTLSCSQTLNHNVMYWYQQKSSQAPKLLFHYYDKDFNNEADTPDNFQSRRPNTSFCFLDIRSPGLGDTAMYLCATSRDRKDEQYFGPGTRLTVT.